The entry below gives a single TCR beta chain sequence along with its context. This record comes from a study of blood T cell repertoires in COVID-19. Study details: PBMCs, B-cell-depleted T cells, or T cells provided the cDNA or gDNA that made up the material.

The germline V and J ends were trimmed by 3 bases and 11 bases, with 10 bases remaining between them. Germline V gene lookup returns CDR1 MNHEY and CDR2 SVGAGI. The CDR3 extends over 11 amino acids. Sequencing used immunoSEQ multiplex PCR; TCRdb keeps in-frame clones, though not all of them. The sample lists 85,000 to 100,000 clones, approximately 83% occurring once. The chain couples TRBV6-5 to TRBJ1-1; D is uncertain. The receptor was derived from a man in his 60s with acute or convalescent COVID-19. Sample: peripheral blood. The CDR3 bases are TGTGCCAGCAGTTATAGGCAGAGGGCTTTCTTT. It is translated as CASSYRQRAFF.